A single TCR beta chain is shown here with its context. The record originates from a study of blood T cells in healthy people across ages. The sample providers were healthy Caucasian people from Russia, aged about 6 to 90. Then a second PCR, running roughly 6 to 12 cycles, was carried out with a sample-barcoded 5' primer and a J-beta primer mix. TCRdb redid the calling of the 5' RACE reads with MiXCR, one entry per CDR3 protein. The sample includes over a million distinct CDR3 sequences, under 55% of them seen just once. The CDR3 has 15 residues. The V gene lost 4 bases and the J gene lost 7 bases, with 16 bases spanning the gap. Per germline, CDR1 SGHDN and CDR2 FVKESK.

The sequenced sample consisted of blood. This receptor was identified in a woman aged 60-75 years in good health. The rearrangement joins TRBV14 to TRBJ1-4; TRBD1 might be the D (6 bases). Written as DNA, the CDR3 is TGTGCCAGCAGCCCCGTAACAGGGCGCGGTGAAAAACTGTTTTTT. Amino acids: CASSPVTGRGEKLFF. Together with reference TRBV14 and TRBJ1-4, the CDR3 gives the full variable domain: EAGVTQFPSHSVIEKGQTVTLRCDPISGHDNLYWYRRVMGKEIKFLLHFVKESKQDESGMPNNRFLAERTGGTYSTLKVQPAELEDSGVYFCASSPVTGRGEKLFFGSGTQLSVL.